The next 31 T cell receptor beta chains were all read from a single sample in a study of T cells expressing NK-cell markers. For each CDR3 protein, TCRdb gives one entry from its re-call of the 5' RACE reads, without DNA. This sample carries about 120,000 distinct CDR3 sequences, with approximately 17% going to the ten biggest clones. The sequencing sample was made of blood T cells: a sorted CD56 or NKG2C T cell subset, CD4+ or CD8+ T cells, or bulk PBMC T cells (not recorded which). These receptors were collected from a woman between 18 and 70 years old in good health.

The CDR3 loop is CASGGATDEQFF. The gene calls are TRBV12-3 or TRBV12-4 and TRBJ2-1; TCRdb selects TRBD1, and the lack of DNA leaves this call unchecked. The CDR3 runs 12 residues.

V is TRBV7-3 and J is TRBJ1-1. The CDR3 length is 14 residues. CDR1 and CDR2 from the germline V gene are SGHTA and FQGTGA. Here the CDR3 reads CASSLMGSGTEAFF.

The chain couples TRBV5-1 to TRBJ2-5; TCRdb calls TRBD1, which cannot be checked without DNA. The CDR3 is 13 residues long. The germline CDR1 and CDR2 sequences are SGHRS and YFSETQ. CDR3 protein: CASSPDSKETQYF.

This sequence joins TRBV12-3 or TRBV12-4 and TRBJ1-1; TCRdb designates TRBD1, a call that cannot be tested without DNA. The CDR3 length is 14 residues. CDR3 residues: CASSLSGGNTEAFF.

This CDR3 is CASRTLAGDTGELFF. The chain uses TRBV19 and TRBJ2-2; the D gene TCRdb calls, TRBD2, cannot be checked with no DNA. This CDR3 region has 15 residues. Germline loops: CDR1 LNHDA, CDR2 SQIVND (reference sequence).

The CDR3 loop reads CSAMSWGNRGNEQFF. The J gene is TRBJ2-1, the V gene TRBV20-1; lacking DNA, the TRBD1 call made by TCRdb goes unchecked. There are 15 residues in the CDR3. Germline V CDR1 and CDR2: DFQATT, SNEGSKA (reference sequence).

The chain combines TRBV12-3 or TRBV12-4 with TRBJ2-5; TCRdb picks TRBD1, but there is no DNA to check that call. The CDR3 is made up of 14 amino acids. The chain's CDR3 is CASSLAGAQETQYF.

The chain uses TRBV28 and TRBJ2-7; TCRdb gives TRBD2 as the D gene, but with no DNA this cannot be confirmed. Germline CDR1 MDHEN, CDR2 SYDVKM. CDR3 length: 15 amino acids. The CDR3 is CASSFRAGGPYEQYF.

The chain carries TRBV29-1 and TRBJ2-1; checking the TCRdb D call of TRBD1 is not possible without DNA. The CDR3 runs 14 residues. Germline lookup yields CDR1 SQVTM and CDR2 ANQGSEA. CDR3 amino acids: CSVGVSDSYNEQFF.

The rearrangement uses TRBV20-1 and TRBJ2-1; checking the TCRdb D call of TRBD1 is not possible without DNA. This CDR3 is 14 amino acids long. The germline CDR1 and CDR2 sequences are DFQATT and SNEGSKA (reference sequence). The CDR3 protein is CSAPMGREVVEQFF.

The chain couples TRBV4-1 to TRBJ1-1; TCRdb picks TRBD1, but there is no DNA to check that call. CDR1 is MGHRA, CDR2 YSYEKL, per germline. The CDR3 loop spans 15 amino acids. The CDR3 protein is CASSQFGQGATEAFF.

The chain links TRBV29-1 to TRBJ1-2. The CDR3 loop spans 11 amino acids. Germline V lookup: CDR1 SQVTM, CDR2 ANQGSEA. The CDR3 reads CSVGANYGYTF. The whole variable domain, remainder taken from reference TRBV29-1 and TRBJ1-2, is SAVISQKPSRDICQRGTSLTIQCQVDSQVTMMFWYRQQPGQSLTLIATANQGSEATYESGFVIDKFPISRPNLTFSTLTVSNMSPEDSSIYLCSVGANYGYTFGSGTRLTVV.

V is TRBV28 and J is TRBJ1-2; absent DNA, TCRdb's TRBD1 call cannot be checked. The CDR3 is 17 residues long. Germline assignment: CDR1 MDHEN and CDR2 SYDVKM. CDR3 sequence reads: CASSPSMGREFFIGYTF.

V usage is TRBV20-1 and J usage is TRBJ2-1; TCRdb names TRBD2, which stays unverified in the absence of DNA. The CDR3 length is 12 residues. Germline V gene data show CDR1 as DFQATT and CDR2 as SNEGSKA (reference sequence). The CDR3 protein is CSDIAGLNEQFF.

The genes are TRBV19 and TRBJ2-1; as DNA is missing, the TRBD1 call by TCRdb cannot be tested. CDR3 length equals 17 residues. Germline CDR1 is LNHDA and CDR2 is SQIVND (reference sequence). CDR3 region: CASSIKVRGTAYNEQFF. The variable domain in full, with the rest retrieved from reference TRBV19 and TRBJ2-1, is DGGITQSPKYLFRKEGQNVTLSCEQNLNHDAMYWYRQDPGQGLRLIYYSQIVNDFQKGDIAEGYSVSREKKESFPLTVTSAQKNPTAFYLCASSIKVRGTAYNEQFFGPGTRLTVL.

J is TRBJ1-1 and V is TRBV4-3. The CDR3 runs 13 residues. Per the germline V gene, CDR1 is LGHNA and CDR2 is YSLEER. The chain's CDR3 is CASSPLVGTEAFF.

The rearrangement links TRBV11-2 to TRBJ1-4. This CDR3 is built from 16 residues. In germline, CDR1 is SGHAT, CDR2 FQNNGV. The chain's CDR3 is CASSLDQTTSNEKLFF.

The chain has TRBV19 and TRBJ2-1; TCRdb designates TRBD1, a call that cannot be tested without DNA. CDR1 is LNHDA and CDR2 is SQIVND in the germline V gene (reference sequence). The CDR3 length is 16 residues. CDR3: CASSIYTGTGNNEQFF.

CDR3 protein: CASSGQGEGEQYF. This rearrangement joins TRBV7-9 to TRBJ2-7; as DNA is missing, the TRBD1 call by TCRdb cannot be tested. Per germline, CDR1 SEHNR and CDR2 FQNEAQ (reference sequence). The CDR3 covers 13 residues.

J is TRBJ2-5 and V is TRBV4-3; the D call from TCRdb, TRBD2, cannot be confirmed without DNA. The germline V gene has CDR1 LGHNA and CDR2 YSLEER. CDR3 length: 16 residues. The CDR3 sequence is CASSPRLAGEVETQYF.

The rearrangement uses TRBV6-2 or TRBV6-3 and TRBJ2-1; no DNA is available, so the TRBD1 call from TCRdb remains unchecked. Germline V gene lookup returns CDR1 MNHEY and CDR2 SVGEGT. CDR3 length: 14 residues. The CDR3 sequence is CASRRGRGSNEQFF.

V and J are TRBV27 and TRBJ1-5; the D gene TCRdb calls, TRBD1, cannot be checked with no DNA. The germline CDR1 and CDR2 sequences are MNHEY and SMNVEV (reference sequence). This CDR3 is 14 amino acids long. The CDR3 loop is CASSFSAPNQPQHF.

The rearrangement joins TRBV7-8 to TRBJ2-7; TCRdb returns TRBD2, unconfirmable since there is no DNA. Germline lookup yields CDR1 SGHVS and CDR2 FQNEAQ. CDR3 length: 17 amino acids. The CDR3 reads CASSFHGTSGIGYEQYF.

The chain employs TRBV28 and TRBJ2-7; the D call from TCRdb, TRBD2, cannot be confirmed without DNA. The CDR3 consists of 14 residues. Germline CDR1 reads MDHEN; CDR2 reads SYDVKM. The CDR3: CASAKTANLPEQYF.

The chain links TRBV9 to TRBJ2-1. CDR3 length: 15 residues. Looked up from germline, CDR1 is SGDLS and CDR2 is YYNGEE. CDR3 amino acids: CASSAESSSYNEQFF.

The chain combines TRBV10-3 with TRBJ2-1; there is no DNA to check the TCRdb D call of TRBD1. This CDR3 has 16 amino acids. CDR1 is ENHRY and CDR2 is SYGVKD in the germline V gene. The CDR3 reads CAISEYGTGGYNEQFF.

The V gene is TRBV7-6, the J gene TRBJ1-1; the D call of TRBD1 rests on TCRdb alone, since no DNA is present to check it. The CDR3 consists of 14 residues. Germline-derived CDR1 and CDR2 are SGHVS and FNYEAQ. Here the CDR3 reads CASRPGVGNTEAFF.

The chain combines TRBV20-1 with TRBJ2-1; TCRdb's D call of TRBD2 is untestable without DNA. CDR1 and CDR2 (germline): DFQATT, SNEGSKA (reference sequence). CDR3 length equals 17 residues. The CDR3 is CSAPLPGLAGGNNEQFF.

The chain couples TRBV25-1 to TRBJ2-7; TCRdb reports TRBD2, a call that lacks DNA to check it against. CDR3 length equals 18 residues. Germline V CDR1 and CDR2: MGHDK, SYGVNS. Here the CDR3 reads CASSGQRTSGRTAYEQYF.

The V and J genes are TRBV19 and TRBJ2-5; TCRdb calls TRBD1, which cannot be checked without DNA. The germline V gene has CDR1 LNHDA and CDR2 SQIVND (reference sequence). This CDR3 has 14 residues. CDR3 loop: CASSASGPQGTQYF.

The rearrangement uses TRBV7-2 and TRBJ2-5. Germline V gene sequence: CDR1 SGHTA, CDR2 FQGNSA. The CDR3 sequence is 14 residues long. CDR3: CASSLVGERETQYF.